What follows are 11 T cell receptor beta chains derived from one specimen sequenced in a study of cytomegalovirus exposure and HLA in healthy donors. TCRdb's copy holds only in-frame clones and misses some; the assay was immunoSEQ multiplex PCR. The profile covers around 120,000 clones, with approximately 91% appearing a single time and 4% to 5.5% taken by the ten largest. The sample comprised PBMCs. The source of these receptors is a man between 18 and 35 years old in good health and CMV-seropositive.

The chain links TRBV5-6 to TRBJ1-1; no clear D. Germline assignment: CDR1 SGHDT and CDR2 YYEEEE. Trimming shortened V by 2 bases and J by 10 bases, and 9 bases separated the two germline ends. The CDR3 has 11 residues. CDR3 DNA sequence: TGTGCCAGCAGCTTACTCGGGAGAGCTTTCTTT. Protein product: CASSLLGRAFF.

The chain couples TRBV27 to TRBJ2-2, with a weak D call TRBD1 (5 bases). V was trimmed by 8 bases and J by 2 bases, leaving 18 bases between them. In germline, CDR1 is MNHEY, CDR2 SMNVEV (reference sequence). The length of the CDR3 is 16 residues. Here the CDR3 DNA reads TGTGCCAGCGGCCCCAGGGCTTTATTAAACACCGGGGAGCTGTTTTTT. Translating it yields CASGPRALLNTGELFF.

A few counts support this clone. This chain uses TRBV6-5 with TRBJ1-5; TRBD1 matches 7 bases. This CDR3 has 13 residues. Per germline, CDR1 MNHEY and CDR2 SVGAGI. The V gene end was trimmed by 10 bases and the J gene end by 7 bases; junction bases not matched to a gene: 10. The CDR3 bases are TGTGCCACCTCAGGGGGTTTATGGCAGCCCCAGCATTTT. Encoded protein: CATSGGLWQPQHF.

The DNA for the CDR3 is TGTGCCAGCAGCTTGGGCAGGGGGAGCACAGATACGCAGTATTTT. Its translation is CASSLGRGSTDTQYF. The V gene is TRBV7-9, the J gene TRBJ2-3, with TRBD1 matching 7 bases. The V gene end was trimmed by 3 bases and the J gene end by 0 bases; junction bases not matched to a gene: 3. Germline CDR1 is SEHNR and CDR2 is FQNEAQ (reference sequence). The CDR3 length is 15 residues.

The genes are TRBV11-2 and TRBJ2-7, with D perhaps TRBD2 (7 bases). Per germline, CDR1 SGHAT and CDR2 FQNNGV. V dropped 1 base and J dropped 2 bases, with 18 bases sitting between them. The CDR3 covers 17 residues. DNA of the CDR3: TGTGCCAGCAGCTTAGGGCCATGGGGGGGGCGCACCTACGAGCAGTACTTC. Protein sequence: CASSLGPWGGRTYEQYF.

The CDR3 sequence is CASSGTSGGAGNEQFF. The CDR3, as DNA: TGTGCCAGCAGTGGGACTAGCGGGGGGGCTGGTAATGAGCAGTTCTTC. The chain is built from TRBV27 and TRBJ2-1; TRBD2 aligns across 16 bases. From germline, CDR1 is MNHEY and CDR2 SMNVEV (reference sequence). CDR3 length: 16 amino acids. Trimming cost V 5 bases and J 7 bases; bases outside gene matches: 5.

V and J are TRBV4-1 and TRBJ2-1, with 12 bases lining up with TRBD2. The CDR3 extends over 17 amino acids. Germline CDR1 is MGHRA and CDR2 is YSYEKL. With 1 base clipped from V and 7 bases from J, the junction kept 8 bases outside the gene matches. The CDR3 sequence: CASSQVMTSGGGNEQFF. The CDR3 DNA reads as TGCGCCAGCAGCCAAGTCATGACTAGCGGGGGTGGAAATGAGCAGTTCTTC.

The chain uses TRBV5-1 and TRBJ2-7; 7 bases match TRBD2. The J segment lost 3 bases and the V segment lost 4 bases, leaving 7 bases of the junction unmatched. The CDR3 consists of 14 residues. Germline CDR1 SGHRS, CDR2 YFSETQ. This CDR3 reads CASSPTRGDYEQYF. The CDR3 region has the DNA TGCGCCAGCAGCCCGACCCGGGGGGACTACGAGCAGTACTTC.

The V and J genes are TRBV19 and TRBJ1-5; 7 positions agree with TRBD1. Germline V gives CDR1 LNHDA, CDR2 SQIVND (reference sequence). This CDR3 spans 16 amino acids. V gave up 4 bases and J gave up 5 bases; unmatched junction bases: 11. The CDR3 DNA follows: TGTGCCAGTAGTAAGCAGGGACAGCCAAGCTATCAGCCCCAGCATTTT. Its protein is CASSKQGQPSYQPQHF.

V gene TRBV5-1 combines with J gene TRBJ1-3; TRBD1 aligns across 9 bases. This CDR3 has 14 amino acids. The V and J ends lost 4 bases and 8 bases, in that order; junction bases with no gene match: 7. CDR1 is SGHRS, CDR2 YFSETQ, per germline. The CDR3 region is CASSTGQGWDTIYF. The CDR3 DNA is TGCGCCAGCAGCACGGGACAGGGCTGGGACACCATATATTTT.

This chain connects TRBV15 to TRBJ1-4; no definite D call. Germline CDR1 reads LNHNV; CDR2 reads YYDKDF (reference sequence). The germline V and J ends were trimmed by 3 bases and 8 bases, with 10 bases remaining between them. The CDR3 totals 13 residues. The CDR3 nucleotides read TGTGCCACCAGCAGGTCTGTCCTCGAAAAACTGTTTTTT. Its translation: CATSRSVLEKLFF.